Listed below are T cell receptor beta chains from one sample, sequenced in a study of post-analysis software for immune sequencing data. TCRdb called the PCR reads again in MiXCR, with one record for every CDR3 protein. This sample has some 190,000 distinct CDR3 sequences, with 29% found just once. Material for sequencing was blood. These receptors all stem from a girl aged 2-17 years with multiple sclerosis. The CDR3 runs from the conserved cysteine through the conserved F or W. Each record gives: D gene, CDR3 length, J gene, V gene, clone size, CDR3 DNA, CDR3 protein. D genes are given only for firm matches. Clone size is stated in some rows and not others, as once, few, many or a class when expanded.

NA 16 TRBJ1-5 TRBV10-3 few TGTGCCACCTTAGATTGGGGCGGACAAGGAAATGGCCCCCAGCATTTT CATLDWGGQGNGPQHF
NA 14 TRBJ2-3 TRBV19 few TGTGCCAGCAAAGACTCGTTCCGCGCAGATACGCAGTATTTT CASKDSFRADTQYF
NA 15 TRBJ1-5 TRBV20-1 NA TGCAGTGCACGGGGGGGCATCGGGGGCAATCAGCCCCAGCATTTT CSARGGIGGNQPQHF
NA 14 TRBJ2-7 TRBV5-1 NA TGCGCCAGCAGCGCCGGGGCAGCGAAGGACGAGCAGTACTTC CASSAGAAKDEQYF
TRBD1 16 TRBJ2-7 TRBV6-5 NA TGTGCCAGCAGAAGGGGGAAGGGGGCGCCGGTCTACGAGCAGTACTTC CASRRGKGAPVYEQYF
NA 12 TRBJ2-1 TRBV10-3 many TGTGCCATCAGTGCCAGGGGCGATGAGCAGTTCTTC CAISARGDEQFF
NA 17 TRBJ2-7 TRBV6-5 NA TGTGCCAGCAGTTACTCCCCCCCAGGGGCGATTACCTACGAGCAGTACTTC CASSYSPPGAITYEQYF
NA 14 TRBJ2-7 TRBV29-1 NA TGCAGCGCATCCGGTCAGACGCCTTCCAAAGAGCAGTACTTC CSASGQTPSKEQYF
TRBD1 13 TRBJ2-7 TRBV7-2 many TGTGCCAGCAGCGCCCGGGACAGGGCCGAGCAGTACTTC CASSARDRAEQYF
NA 15 TRBJ2-1 TRBV7-3 once TGTGCCAGCAGCTTAACGTTGGGACGTTTCAATGAGCAGTTCTTC CASSLTLGRFNEQFF
TRBD1 16 TRBJ2-4 TRBV28 many TGTGCCAGCAGTCCAACAGGGGCAGAGGTGGAAAACATTCAGTACTTC CASSPTGAEVENIQYF